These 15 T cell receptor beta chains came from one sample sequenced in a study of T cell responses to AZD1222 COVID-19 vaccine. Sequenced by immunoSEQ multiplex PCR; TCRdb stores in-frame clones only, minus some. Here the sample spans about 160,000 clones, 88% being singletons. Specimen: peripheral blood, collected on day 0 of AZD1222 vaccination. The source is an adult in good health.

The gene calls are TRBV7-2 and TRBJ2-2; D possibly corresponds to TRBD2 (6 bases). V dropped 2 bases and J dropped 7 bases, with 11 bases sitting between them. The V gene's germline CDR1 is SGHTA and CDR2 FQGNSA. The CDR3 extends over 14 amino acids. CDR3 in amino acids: CASSLLFGSGELFF. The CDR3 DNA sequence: TGTGCCAGCAGCTTATTATTCGGGAGCGGGGAGCTGTTTTTT. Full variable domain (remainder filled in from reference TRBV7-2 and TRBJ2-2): GAGVSQSPSNKVTEKGKDVELRCDPISGHTALYWYRQSLGQGLEFLIYFQGNSAPDKSGLPSDRFSAERTGGSVSTLTIQRTQQEDSAVYLCASSLLFGSGELFFGEGSRLTVL.

CDR3 sequence (DNA): TGTGCCAGCAGTTCGGGCCTTCAAGAGACCCAGTACTTC. Translated, it gives CASSSGLQETQYF. The chain couples TRBV6-2 or TRBV6-3 to TRBJ2-5; the D is unclear. Germline lookup yields CDR1 MNHEY and CDR2 SVGEGT. V was shortened by 4 bases and J by 2 bases, with 8 bases between the two germline ends. The CDR3 is 13 residues long.

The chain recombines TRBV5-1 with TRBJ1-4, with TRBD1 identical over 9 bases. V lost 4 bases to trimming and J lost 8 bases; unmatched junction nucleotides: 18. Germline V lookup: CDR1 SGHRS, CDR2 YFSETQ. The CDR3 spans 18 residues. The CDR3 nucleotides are TGCGCCAGCAGCGCCGGCCACCGAACAGGGGGCCTGCGGGAAAAACTGTTTTTT. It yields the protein CASSAGHRTGGLREKLFF.

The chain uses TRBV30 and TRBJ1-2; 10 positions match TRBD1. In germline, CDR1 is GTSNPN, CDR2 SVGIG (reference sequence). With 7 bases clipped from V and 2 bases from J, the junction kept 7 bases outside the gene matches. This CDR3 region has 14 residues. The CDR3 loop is CAFAGTGVNYGYTF. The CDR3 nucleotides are TGTGCCTTCGCCGGGACAGGGGTGAACTATGGCTACACCTTC.

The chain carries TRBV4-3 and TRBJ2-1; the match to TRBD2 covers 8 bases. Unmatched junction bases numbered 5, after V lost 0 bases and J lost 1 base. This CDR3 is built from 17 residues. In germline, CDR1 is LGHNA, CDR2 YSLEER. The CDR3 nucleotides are TGCGCCAGCAGCCAAGATCCAGCGGGGGCTTCCTACAATGAGCAGTTCTTC. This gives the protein CASSQDPAGASYNEQFF.

The CDR3 DNA sequence: TGCAGCGTTGAAGTGACAGAGCAGTTCTTC. Its protein is CSVEVTEQFF. The V gene is TRBV29-1, the J gene TRBJ2-1; D call uncertain. Germline loops: CDR1 SQVTM, CDR2 ANQGSEA. The CDR3 is 10 amino acids. V gave up 1 base and J gave up 10 bases, with 5 bases separating them.

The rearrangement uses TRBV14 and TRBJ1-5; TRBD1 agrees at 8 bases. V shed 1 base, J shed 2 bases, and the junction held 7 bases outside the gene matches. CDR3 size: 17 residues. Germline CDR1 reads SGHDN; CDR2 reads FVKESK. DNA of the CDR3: TGTGCCAGCAGCCAAGGGGACAGGCGAGGTGGCAATCAGCCCCAGCATTTT. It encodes CASSQGDRRGGNQPQHF.

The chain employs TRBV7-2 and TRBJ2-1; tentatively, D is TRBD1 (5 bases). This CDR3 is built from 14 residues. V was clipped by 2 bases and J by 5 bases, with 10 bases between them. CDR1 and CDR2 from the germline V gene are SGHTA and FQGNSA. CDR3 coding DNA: TGTGCCAGCAGCTTAATCCCCAGGGACAATGAGCAGTTCTTC. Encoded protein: CASSLIPRDNEQFF. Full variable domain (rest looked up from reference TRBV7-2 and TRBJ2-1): GAGVSQSPSNKVTEKGKDVELRCDPISGHTALYWYRQSLGQGLEFLIYFQGNSAPDKSGLPSDRFSAERTGGSVSTLTIQRTQQEDSAVYLCASSLIPRDNEQFFGPGTRLTVL.

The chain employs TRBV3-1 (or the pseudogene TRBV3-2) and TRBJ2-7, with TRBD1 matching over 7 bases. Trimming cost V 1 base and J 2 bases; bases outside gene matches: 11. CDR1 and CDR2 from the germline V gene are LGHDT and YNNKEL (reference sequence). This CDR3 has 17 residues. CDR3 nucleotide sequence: TGTGCCAGCAGCCAAGGTCCCGTGACAGGGACCCCCTACGAGCAGTACTTC. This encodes CASSQGPVTGTPYEQYF.

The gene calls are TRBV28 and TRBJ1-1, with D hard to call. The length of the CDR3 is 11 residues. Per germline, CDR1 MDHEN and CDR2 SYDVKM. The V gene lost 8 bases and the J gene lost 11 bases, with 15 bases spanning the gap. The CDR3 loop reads CASVHGPRAFF. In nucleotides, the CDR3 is TGTGCCAGCGTGCACGGACCCAGGGCTTTCTTT. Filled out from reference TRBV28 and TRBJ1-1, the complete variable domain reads DVKVTQSSRYLVKRTGEKVFLECVQDMDHENMFWYRQDPGLGLRLIYFSYDVKMKEKGDIPEGYSVSREKKERFSLILESASTNQTSMYLCASVHGPRAFFGQGTRLTVV.

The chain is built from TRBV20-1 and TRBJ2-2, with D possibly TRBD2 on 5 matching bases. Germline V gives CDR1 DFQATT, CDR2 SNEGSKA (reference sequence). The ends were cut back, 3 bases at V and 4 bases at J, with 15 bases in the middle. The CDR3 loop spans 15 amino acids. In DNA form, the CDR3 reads TGCAGTGCTAGTCACGGATCCCGGGGCACCGGGGAGCTGTTTTTT. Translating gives CSASHGSRGTGELFF.

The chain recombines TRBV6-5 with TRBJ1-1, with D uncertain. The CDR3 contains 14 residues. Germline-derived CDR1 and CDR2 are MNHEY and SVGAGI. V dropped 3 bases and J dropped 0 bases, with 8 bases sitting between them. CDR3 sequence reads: CASSYLPMNTEAFF. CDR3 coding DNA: TGTGCCAGCAGTTATTTGCCGATGAACACTGAAGCTTTCTTT.

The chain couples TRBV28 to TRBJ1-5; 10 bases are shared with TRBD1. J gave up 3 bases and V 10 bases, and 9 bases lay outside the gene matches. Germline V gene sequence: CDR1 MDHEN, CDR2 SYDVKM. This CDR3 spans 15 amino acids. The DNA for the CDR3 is TGTGCCACCGAGGACGGGACAGGGGTCAATCAGCCCCAGCATTTT. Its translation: CATEDGTGVNQPQHF.

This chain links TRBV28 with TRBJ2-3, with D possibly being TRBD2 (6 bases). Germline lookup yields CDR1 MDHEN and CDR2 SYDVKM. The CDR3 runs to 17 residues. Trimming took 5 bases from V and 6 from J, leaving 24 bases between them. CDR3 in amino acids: CASSLRPGVEIEDTQYF. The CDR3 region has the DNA TGTGCCAGCAGTCTCCGGCCGGGAGTCGAAATAGAGGATACGCAGTATTTT.

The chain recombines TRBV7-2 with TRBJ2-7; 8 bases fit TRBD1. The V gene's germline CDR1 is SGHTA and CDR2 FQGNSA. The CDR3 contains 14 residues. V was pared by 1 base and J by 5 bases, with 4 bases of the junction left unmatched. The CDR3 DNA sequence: TGTGCCAGCAGCTTAGGACAGGGGATCGACGAGCAGTACTTC. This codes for CASSLGQGIDEQYF.